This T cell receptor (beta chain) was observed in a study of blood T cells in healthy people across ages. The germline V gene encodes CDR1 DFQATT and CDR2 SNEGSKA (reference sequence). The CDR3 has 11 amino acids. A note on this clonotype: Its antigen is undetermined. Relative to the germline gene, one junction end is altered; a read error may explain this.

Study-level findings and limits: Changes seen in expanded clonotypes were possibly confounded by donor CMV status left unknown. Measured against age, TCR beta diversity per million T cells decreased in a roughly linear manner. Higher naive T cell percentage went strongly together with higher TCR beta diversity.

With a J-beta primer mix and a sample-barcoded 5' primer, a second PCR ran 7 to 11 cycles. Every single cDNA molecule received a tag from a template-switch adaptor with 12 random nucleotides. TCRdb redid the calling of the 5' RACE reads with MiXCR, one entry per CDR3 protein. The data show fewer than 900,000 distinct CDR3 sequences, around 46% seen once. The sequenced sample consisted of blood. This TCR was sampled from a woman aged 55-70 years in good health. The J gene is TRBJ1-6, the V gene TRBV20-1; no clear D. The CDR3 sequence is CSARAISPPHF. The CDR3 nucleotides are TGCAGTGCTAGGGCTATTTCACCCCCCCACTTT.